These 8 T cell receptor beta chains were all obtained from the same sample, sequenced in a study of cytomegalovirus exposure and HLA in healthy donors. This PCR relied on a set of 60 Vbeta primers and 13 Jbeta primers. Profiled with immunoSEQ multiplex PCR; TCRdb holds only in-frame clones, not every one. The repertoire holds about 190,000 clones, with about 85% as singletons. The sequencing sample was made of PBMCs. The receptors stem from a man between 50 and 59 years old in good health and CMV-seronegative.

This chain links TRBV27 with TRBJ1-5; D possibly corresponds to TRBD1 (5 bases). The CDR3 spans 16 residues. Trimming stripped 6 bases from V and 2 bases from J, with 17 bases between. The germline CDR1 and CDR2 sequences are MNHEY and SMNVEV (reference sequence). The CDR3 here is CASSPNPTGGNQPQHF. The CDR3 nucleotides read TGTGCCAGCAGCCCAAACCCTACAGGAGGCAATCAGCCCCAGCATTTT.

The chain employs TRBV4-1 and TRBJ1-2; no clear D. Looked up from germline, CDR1 is MGHRA and CDR2 is YSYEKL. Trimming stripped 0 bases from V and 3 bases from J, with 11 bases between. CDR3 length: 15 residues. CDR3 sequence (DNA): TGCGCCAGCAGCCAAGAGAGCGGCAGCTACTATGGCTACACCTTC. It specifies CASSQESGSYYGYTF.

The genes are TRBV30 and TRBJ2-7, with 8 bases matching TRBD1. With 3 bases clipped from V and 6 bases from J, the junction kept 10 bases outside the gene matches. This CDR3 spans 14 amino acids. Per germline, CDR1 GTSNPN and CDR2 SVGIG (reference sequence). CDR3 protein: CAWRRGTGFGEQYF. As DNA, the CDR3 is TGTGCCTGGAGACGCGGGACAGGTTTTGGCGAGCAGTACTTC.

The chain carries TRBV4-2 and TRBJ2-2, with 8 bases fitting TRBD2. CDR3 size: 19 residues. The trim removed 2 bases at V and 0 bases at J, leaving 11 bases unmatched. Germline V gene sequence: CDR1 LGHNA, CDR2 YNFKEQ. CDR3 sequence reads: CASSQRGGGSRSNTGELFF. CDR3 DNA sequence: TGTGCCAGCAGCCAACGGGGCGGGGGGTCTAGGTCGAACACCGGGGAGCTGTTTTTT.

The rearrangement joins TRBV6-6 to TRBJ1-1; no firm D call. The germline CDR1 and CDR2 sequences are MNHNY and SVGAGI (reference sequence). This CDR3 is built from 14 residues. Trimming shortened V by 4 bases and J by 2 bases, and 11 bases separated the two germline ends. CDR3 sequence (DNA): TGTGCCAGCAGTTCACACGAGGTAAACACTGAAGCTTTCTTT. Its protein is CASSSHEVNTEAFF.

The chain joins TRBV25-1 to TRBJ2-7; 11 bases are shared with TRBD2. The CDR3 length is 15 residues. Germline CDR1 reads MGHDK; CDR2 reads SYGVNS. With 4 bases clipped from V and 1 base from J, the junction kept 3 bases outside the gene matches. CDR3 sequence: CASSARLAGSYEQYF. The CDR3 nucleotides are TGTGCCAGCAGTGCCAGACTAGCGGGGTCCTACGAGCAGTACTTC.

The chain links TRBV11-2 to TRBJ1-2, with 8 nucleotides matching TRBD1. V trimming: 1 base; J trimming: 11 bases; junction bases outside the gene matches: 6. This CDR3 is built from 13 residues. CDR1 SGHAT and CDR2 FQNNGV come from the germline V gene. The DNA for the CDR3 is TGTGCCAGCAGCTTAGGAAACAGGGGGGTGTACACCTTC. Protein sequence: CASSLGNRGVYTF.

The genes are TRBV15 and TRBJ2-1; TRBD1 agrees at 7 bases. The CDR3 loop spans 14 amino acids. Germline trimming cut 0 bases from V and 16 bases from J; bases unmatched to any gene: 12. Germline V gene data show CDR1 as LNHNV and CDR2 as YYDKDF (reference sequence). CDR3: CATSRDLGSGQAFF. The CDR3 DNA is TGTGCCACCAGCAGAGACTTGGGATCCGGACAGGCCTTCTTC. Full variable domain (rest looked up from reference TRBV15 and TRBJ2-1): DAMVIQNPRYQVTQFGKPVTLSCSQTLNHNVMYWYQQKSSQAPKLLFHYYDKDFNNEADTPDNFQSRRPNTSFCFLDIRSPGLGDTAMYLCATSRDLGSGQAFFGPGTRLTVL.